This passage covers 7 T cell receptor beta chains from one sample sequenced in a study of blood T cells in healthy people across ages. Alongside a J-beta primer mix, a sample-barcoded 5' primer served in a second PCR lasting roughly 7 to 11 cycles. TCRdb independently ran MiXCR on the 5' RACE reads; one entry per CDR3 protein. The sample includes some 670,000 distinct CDR3 sequences, approximately 52% of them seen just once. Source material: blood. The receptors come from a woman aged 80 or older in good health.

V usage is TRBV12-3 or TRBV12-4 and J usage is TRBJ2-5; TRBD2 is a possible D gene (7 bases). This CDR3 has 13 amino acids. Trimming removed 7 bases from V and 5 bases from J, with 14 bases in between. The CDR3 spells CASTRGARETQYF. CDR3 bases: TGTGCCAGCACACGGGGGGCGAGGGAGACCCAGTACTTC.

Turning to this clonotype: A much larger clone sits a single nucleotide away, making a read error possible. V and J are TRBV20-1 and TRBJ1-2; no definite D call. Germline CDR1 is DFQATT and CDR2 is SNEGSKA (reference sequence). The CDR3 extends over 12 amino acids. V was cut by 0 bases and J by 0 bases, with 2 bases left in between. The CDR3 spells CSARDTNYGYTF. CDR3 nucleotides: TGCAGTGCTAGAGACACTAACTATGGCTACACCTTC.

This clonotype was picked up many times. The gene calls are TRBV9 and TRBJ2-1; D gene uncertain. Deletions cut 2 bases from V and 7 bases from J, with 7 bases between. The length of the CDR3 is 12 residues. Germline CDR1 SGDLS, CDR2 YYNGEE. The CDR3 is CASSVGLNEQFF. CDR3 sequence (DNA): TGTGCCAGCAGCGTGGGCCTTAATGAGCAGTTCTTC.

The table lists this clonotype with many counts. The rearrangement uses TRBV5-5 and TRBJ2-1; D is possibly TRBD2 (7 bases). This CDR3 is 17 amino acids long. The germline V gene encodes CDR1 SGHKS and CDR2 YYEKEE (reference sequence). Between the trimmed V and J ends, which lost 3 bases and 0 bases, there was a span of 16 bases. In DNA form, the CDR3 reads TGTGCCAGCAGCTCCTACGGGGGGCCTAGCTCCTACAATGAGCAGTTCTTC. Protein sequence: CASSSYGGPSSYNEQFF.

This rearrangement joins TRBV6-5 to TRBJ1-6; D remains ambiguous. Germline CDR1 is MNHEY and CDR2 is SVGAGI. This CDR3 spans 15 amino acids. Trimming cost V 7 bases and J 5 bases, with 15 bases left between them. The CDR3, as DNA: TGTGCCAGCACCAAAAAGGGCCACCATAATTCACCCCTCCACTTT. Protein sequence: CASTKKGHHNSPLHF.

This clonotype was observed a few times. The chain carries TRBV5-6 and TRBJ1-2; perhaps TRBD1 as D (6 bases). Trimming removed 4 bases at V and 4 bases at J, with 14 bases between. The CDR3 is 14 residues long. Germline loops: CDR1 SGHDT, CDR2 YYEEEE. The CDR3 DNA is TGTGCCAGCAGCGGGCTGGGGGCGCTCTATGGCTACACCTTC. The encoded protein is CASSGLGALYGYTF.

This clonotype was found a few times. The rearrangement joins TRBV6-1 to TRBJ2-4; TRBD2 might be the D (6 bases). Germline loops: CDR1 MNHNS, CDR2 SASEGT. The V and J ends lost 8 bases and 0 bases respectively, with 14 bases between them. The length of the CDR3 is 15 residues. The CDR3 nucleotides read TGTGCCAGCGCGGGACTTTCACTAGCCAAAAACATTCAGTACTTC. Translation gives CASAGLSLAKNIQYF.